The next 23 T cell receptor beta chains were all read from a single sample in a study of blood T cell repertoires in COVID-19. The method was immunoSEQ multiplex PCR; TCRdb's version includes in-frame clones alone and lacks a portion of them. The sample has roughly 150,000 clones, around 80% seen once; the top ten hold roughly 6%. Sequencing was performed on PBMCs or T cells enriched from blood (not recorded which). The receptor source for this set is a man aged 35-49 years who had recovered from COVID-19.

V is TRBV5-1 and J is TRBJ1-5; D gene ambiguous. There are 14 residues in the CDR3. V lost 4 bases and J 2 bases, leaving 10 bases between the germline ends. CDR1 is SGHRS, CDR2 YFSETQ, per germline. The DNA for the CDR3 is TGCGCCAGCAGCACAGATGGCGGCAATCAGCCCCAGCATTTT. This codes for CASSTDGGNQPQHF.

The V and J genes are TRBV7-8 and TRBJ2-1, with 8 bases matching TRBD2. The CDR3 loop spans 17 amino acids. V shed 5 bases, J shed 1 base, and the junction held 10 bases outside the gene matches. The germline gives CDR1 SGHVS, CDR2 FQNEAQ. The CDR3 DNA reads TGTGCCAGCAGCCTTCAAAGCGGGGGCCTTTCCTACAATGAGCAGTTCTTC. Translated, it gives CASSLQSGGLSYNEQFF.

The chain has TRBV19 and TRBJ2-5; 7 nucleotides line up with TRBD1. The V gene end was trimmed by 5 bases and the J gene end by 4 bases; junction bases not matched to a gene: 16. The germline gives CDR1 LNHDA, CDR2 SQIVND (reference sequence). There are 17 residues in the CDR3. The CDR3 nucleotides are TGTGCCAGTAGTCCCCGACAGGGTAGGGCGCTGGGAGAGACCCAGTACTTC. Translated: CASSPRQGRALGETQYF.

J is TRBJ1-3 and V is TRBV6-5, with a weak D call TRBD1 (5 bases). Trimming stripped 0 bases from V and 5 bases from J, with 14 bases between. The CDR3 covers 16 residues. Germline CDR1 is MNHEY and CDR2 is SVGAGI. Here the CDR3 DNA reads TGTGCCAGCAGTTACTCGCCAGGGTCCCCTAGAAACACCATATATTTT. Protein product: CASSYSPGSPRNTIYF.

The J gene is TRBJ2-3, the V gene TRBV5-4, with TRBD2 identical over 8 bases. This CDR3 spans 14 amino acids. J was trimmed by 4 bases and V by 10 bases; bases with no gene match: 11. Germline lookup yields CDR1 SGHNT and CDR2 YYREEE (reference sequence). The CDR3: CASKGLDGPDTQYF. In DNA, the CDR3 is TGTGCCTCCAAGGGACTAGATGGCCCAGATACGCAGTATTTT.

The V gene is TRBV7-8, the J gene TRBJ1-1, with D unclear. This CDR3 contains 15 residues. In germline, CDR1 is SGHVS, CDR2 FQNEAQ. V lost 0 bases, J lost 1 base, and 9 bases lay in between. The CDR3 DNA sequence: TGTGCCAGCAGCTTAGCCGATCGGGGGAACACTGAAGCTTTCTTT. Translation: CASSLADRGNTEAFF.

The rearrangement uses TRBV9 and TRBJ2-5; 7 nucleotides match TRBD1. The ends lost 3 bases at V and 2 bases at J; junction bases unmatched: 7. The CDR3 loop spans 15 amino acids. Per germline, CDR1 SGDLS and CDR2 YYNGEE. The CDR3 DNA sequence: TGTGCCAGCAGCGCCGACAACAGGGGACAAGAGACCCAGTACTTC. Its translation is CASSADNRGQETQYF.

V is TRBV7-8 and J is TRBJ2-7, with 8 bases identical to TRBD1. The CDR3 length is 14 residues. The germline CDR1 and CDR2 sequences are SGHVS and FQNEAQ. J was trimmed by 6 bases and V by 5 bases; bases with no gene match: 9. This CDR3 is CASSPRTGSLEQYV. CDR3 coding DNA: TGTGCCAGCAGCCCCCGGACAGGGTCTCTCGAGCAGTACGTC.

The gene calls are TRBV5-8 and TRBJ2-3; perhaps TRBD1 as D (6 bases). Germline V gives CDR1 SGHTS, CDR2 YDEGEE. Trimming stripped 4 bases from V and 0 bases from J, with 18 bases between. The CDR3 is 17 residues long. As DNA, the CDR3 is TGTGCCAGCAGCCCGTGGACAGTAGTCACTAGCACAGATACGCAGTATTTT. Translated: CASSPWTVVTSTDTQYF.

The chain couples TRBV28 to TRBJ1-6; D might be TRBD1 (6 bases). Germline V CDR1 and CDR2: MDHEN, SYDVKM. This CDR3 contains 16 residues. Trimming pared 3 bases from V and 7 bases from J, leaving 16 bases between. The CDR3 reads CASSFFQGFDNSPLHF. The DNA for the CDR3 is TGTGCCAGCAGTTTTTTCCAGGGGTTTGACAATTCACCCCTCCACTTT. The full variable domain, its missing parts supplied by reference TRBV28 and TRBJ1-6, is DVKVTQSSRYLVKRTGEKVFLECVQDMDHENMFWYRQDPGLGLRLIYFSYDVKMKEKGDIPEGYSVSREKKERFSLILESASTNQTSMYLCASSFFQGFDNSPLHFGNGTRLTVT.

This clone was detected a few times. The chain employs TRBV27 and TRBJ1-2; tentative D call: TRBD1 (5 bases). The CDR3 length is 13 residues. Trimming pared 4 bases from V and 4 bases from J, leaving 10 bases between. CDR1 is MNHEY and CDR2 is SMNVEV in the germline V gene (reference sequence). CDR3 nucleotides: TGTGCCAGCAGTTCAACAGGCGGCTATGGCTACACCTTC. This gives the protein CASSSTGGYGYTF.

The chain is built from TRBV11-3 and TRBJ2-2, with a tentative D call TRBD1 (5 bases). The V and J ends lost 1 base and 4 bases respectively, with 13 bases between them. The CDR3 consists of 16 residues. In germline, CDR1 is SGHNT, CDR2 YENEEA. This CDR3 reads CASSLAPGLTTGELFF. CDR3 DNA: TGTGCCAGCAGCTTAGCGCCAGGGTTAACCACCGGGGAGCTGTTTTTT.

The genes are TRBV3-1 (or the pseudogene TRBV3-2) and TRBJ2-7; 9 bases are shared with TRBD2. Germline V gene data show CDR1 as LGHDT and CDR2 as YNNKEL (reference sequence). Germline trimming cut 0 bases from V and 5 bases from J; bases unmatched to any gene: 14. This CDR3 contains 18 residues. CDR3 region: CASSQDPHSGGWRDEQYF. CDR3 in DNA: TGTGCCAGCAGCCAAGATCCCCATAGCGGGGGCTGGCGGGACGAGCAGTACTTC.

This chain links TRBV29-1 with TRBJ1-1; D is perhaps TRBD1 (5 bases). Germline CDR1 reads SQVTM; CDR2 reads ANQGSEA. This CDR3 region has 12 residues. V was trimmed by 7 bases and J by 3 bases, leaving 12 bases between them. CDR3 loop: CSGSQGDTEAFF. The CDR3 nucleotides read TGCAGCGGGAGCCAAGGGGACACTGAAGCTTTCTTT.

V is TRBV19 and J is TRBJ2-5; D is unclear. Germline V gene sequence: CDR1 LNHDA, CDR2 SQIVND (reference sequence). The CDR3 is made up of 11 amino acids. V lost 5 bases, J lost 6 bases, and 7 bases lay in between. The CDR3 DNA sequence: TGTGCCAGTAGTGTACATCAGACCCAGTACTTC. Its translation is CASSVHQTQYF.

The genes are TRBV4-1 and TRBJ1-4; 7 bases map to TRBD1. Trimming at V came to 3 bases and at J to 7 bases, leaving 5 bases not matched to a gene. CDR1 and CDR2 from the germline V gene are MGHRA and YSYEKL. This CDR3 spans 14 amino acids. This CDR3 is CASSHGQESEKLFF. The CDR3 bases are TGCGCCAGCAGCCACGGACAGGAAAGTGAAAAACTGTTTTTT.

This clone has only a few counts. Other DNA variants within this sample encode the same CDR3. The V and J genes are TRBV13 and TRBJ2-5; TRBD2 matches 13 bases. This CDR3 spans 17 amino acids. Unmatched junction bases numbered 3, after V lost 0 bases and J lost 2 bases. In germline, CDR1 is PRHDT, CDR2 FYEKMQ (reference sequence). CDR3 sequence: CASSLGLAGGRQETQYF. In DNA form, the CDR3 reads TGTGCCAGCAGCTTAGGACTAGCGGGGGGGAGACAAGAGACCCAGTACTTC. Full variable domain (rest looked up from reference TRBV13 and TRBJ2-5): AAGVIQSPRHLIKEKRETATLKCYPIPRHDTVYWYQQGPGQDPQFLISFYEKMQSDKGSIPDRFSAQQFSDYHSELNMSSLELGDSALYFCASSLGLAGGRQETQYFGPGTRLLVL.

V and J are TRBV6-5 and TRBJ2-3; D is perhaps TRBD2 (5 bases). The germline CDR1 and CDR2 sequences are MNHEY and SVGAGI. The CDR3 length is 15 residues. V gave up 6 bases and J gave up 4 bases, with 17 bases separating them. The CDR3 bases are TGTGCCAGCAGGGAGGACTCCACCCCCCCAGATACGCAGTATTTT. Protein: CASREDSTPPDTQYF.

This chain joins TRBV11-2 and TRBJ2-7; D not certain. V was cut by 1 base and J by 2 bases, with 9 bases left in between. This CDR3 comprises 14 residues. In germline, CDR1 is SGHAT, CDR2 FQNNGV. CDR3 loop: CASSLGPVAYEQYF. The CDR3 bases are TGTGCCAGCAGCTTAGGGCCAGTCGCCTACGAGCAGTACTTC.

The chain links TRBV14 to TRBJ2-1; TRBD2 matches 9 bases. The CDR3 consists of 13 residues. Germline-derived CDR1 and CDR2 are SGHDN and FVKESK. V dropped 1 base and J dropped 12; count of bases not matched to a gene: 4. The CDR3 protein is CASSQASSGVQFF. The CDR3 DNA reads as TGTGCCAGCAGCCAAGCCTCTAGCGGGGTGCAGTTCTTC. Drawing the rest from reference TRBV14 and TRBJ2-1, the complete variable domain is EAGVTQFPSHSVIEKGQTVTLRCDPISGHDNLYWYRRVMGKEIKFLLHFVKESKQDESGMPNNRFLAERTGGTYSTLKVQPAELEDSGVYFCASSQASSGVQFFGPGTRLTVL.

The DNA for the CDR3 is TGCGCCAGCAGCTCGACTAGCGGGGGAGGAGATACGCAGTATTTT. The encoded protein is CASSSTSGGGDTQYF. V is TRBV5-1 and J is TRBJ2-3; 12 nucleotides match TRBD2. Germline assignment: CDR1 SGHRS and CDR2 YFSETQ. With 3 bases clipped from V and 5 bases from J, the junction kept 4 bases outside the gene matches. The CDR3 runs to 15 residues.

The CDR3 nucleotides read TGTGCTAGTGCCCCCAACAGTAACTATGGCTACACCTTC. It encodes CASAPNSNYGYTF. This chain uses TRBV12-5 with TRBJ1-2; no definite D call. Germline CDR1 reads LGHNT; CDR2 reads FRNRAP. Deletions cut 7 bases from V and 1 base from J, with 10 bases between. The CDR3 has 13 residues.

The chain has TRBV7-3 and TRBJ2-7; TRBD2 is a possible D gene (6 bases). V lost 3 bases to trimming and J lost 3 bases, with 12 bases between them. The CDR3 totals 14 residues. CDR1 SGHTA and CDR2 FQGTGA come from the germline V gene. In nucleotides, the CDR3 is TGTGCCAGCAGCTTCCAGGGAGGAGGCTACGAGCAGTACTTC. It codes for CASSFQGGGYEQYF.